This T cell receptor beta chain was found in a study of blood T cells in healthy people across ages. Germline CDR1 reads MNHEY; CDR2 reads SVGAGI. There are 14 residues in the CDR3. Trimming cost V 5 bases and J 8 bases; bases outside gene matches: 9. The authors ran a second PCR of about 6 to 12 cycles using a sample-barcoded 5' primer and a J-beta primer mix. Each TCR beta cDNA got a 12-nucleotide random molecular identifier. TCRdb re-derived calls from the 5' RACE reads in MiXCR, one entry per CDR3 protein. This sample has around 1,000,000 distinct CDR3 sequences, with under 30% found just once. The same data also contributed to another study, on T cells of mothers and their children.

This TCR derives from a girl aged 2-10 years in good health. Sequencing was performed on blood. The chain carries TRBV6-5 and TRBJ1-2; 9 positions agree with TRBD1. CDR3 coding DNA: TGTGCCAGCAGTCCACAAGGGACAGGGACCGGCTACACCTTC. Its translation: CASSPQGTGTGYTF.